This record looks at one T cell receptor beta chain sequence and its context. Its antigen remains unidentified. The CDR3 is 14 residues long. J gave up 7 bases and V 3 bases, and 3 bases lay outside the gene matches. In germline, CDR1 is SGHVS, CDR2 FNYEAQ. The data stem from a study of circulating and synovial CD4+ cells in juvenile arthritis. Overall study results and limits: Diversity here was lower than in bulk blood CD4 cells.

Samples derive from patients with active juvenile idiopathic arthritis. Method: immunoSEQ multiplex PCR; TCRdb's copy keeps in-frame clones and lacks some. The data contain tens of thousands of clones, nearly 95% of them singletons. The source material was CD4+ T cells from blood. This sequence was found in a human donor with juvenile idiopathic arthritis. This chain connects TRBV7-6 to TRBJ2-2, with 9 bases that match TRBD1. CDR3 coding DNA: TGTGCCAGCAGCTTGGGACAGGGAAGCGGGGAGCTGTTTTTT. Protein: CASSLGQGSGELFF.